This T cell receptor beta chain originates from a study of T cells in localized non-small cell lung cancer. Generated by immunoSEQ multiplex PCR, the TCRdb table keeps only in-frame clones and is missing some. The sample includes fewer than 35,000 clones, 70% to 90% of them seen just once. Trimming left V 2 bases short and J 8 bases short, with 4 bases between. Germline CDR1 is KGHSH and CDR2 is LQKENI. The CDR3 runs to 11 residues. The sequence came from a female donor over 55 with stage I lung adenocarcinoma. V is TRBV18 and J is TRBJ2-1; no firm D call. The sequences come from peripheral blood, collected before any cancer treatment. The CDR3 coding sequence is TGTGCCAGCTCACCAGAGGATGAGCAGTTCTTC. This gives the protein CASSPEDEQFF.